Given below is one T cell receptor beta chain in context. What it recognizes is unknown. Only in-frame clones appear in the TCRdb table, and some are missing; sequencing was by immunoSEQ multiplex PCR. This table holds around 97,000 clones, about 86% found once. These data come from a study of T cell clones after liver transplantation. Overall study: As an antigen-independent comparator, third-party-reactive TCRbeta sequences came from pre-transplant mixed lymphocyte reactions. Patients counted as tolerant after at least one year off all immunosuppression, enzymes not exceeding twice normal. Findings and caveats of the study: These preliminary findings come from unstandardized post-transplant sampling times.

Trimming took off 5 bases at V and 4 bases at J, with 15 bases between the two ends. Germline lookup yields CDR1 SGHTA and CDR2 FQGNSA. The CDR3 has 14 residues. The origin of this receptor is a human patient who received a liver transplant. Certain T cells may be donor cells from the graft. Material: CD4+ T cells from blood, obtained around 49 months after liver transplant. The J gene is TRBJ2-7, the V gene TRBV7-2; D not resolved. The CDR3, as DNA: TGTGCCAGCAGCCGCCCGGGCAGGTGGTACGAGCAGTACTTC. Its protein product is CASSRPGRWYEQYF.